This T cell receptor beta chain stems from a study of shared clonotypes between healthy human individuals. Study context: Plates per donor: three CD4 naive, three CD4 memory, two CD8 naive, one CD8 memory.

Whole-study results and caveats: Estimated richness was generally greater in naive than memory subsets. Sharing across four donors was highest in naive CD4 (roughly 5%) and lowest in memory CD8 (approximately 0.4%). Apart from blood, nothing was sampled; tissue repertoires likely differ.

A word on this clone: The antigen is unknown. Additional DNA sequences in this sample encode the identical CDR3.

Only CD45RO-negative cells positively selected for CCR7 counted as naive CD8 cells, so terminally differentiated effector memory CD45RA+ cells were excluded. Profiling relied on immunoSEQ multiplex PCR, and the TCRdb table lists in-frame clones only, not all of them. The sample carries about 2,200,000 clones, 93% recorded once. Germline CDR1 reads SGHTA; CDR2 reads FQGNSA. J lost 2 bases, V lost 5 bases, and 5 bases had no gene match. The CDR3 contains 14 residues. This receptor was taken from a man between 18 and 29 years old in good health. Some clones in this sample may be carry-over from other donors' samples. Sequenced: naive CD8+ T cells from PBMCs. The V and J genes are TRBV7-2 and TRBJ2-7, with 8 bases that match TRBD2. The CDR3 protein is CASSPLAGTYEQYF. DNA of the CDR3: TGTGCCAGCAGCCCTCTAGCGGGTACCTACGAGCAGTACTTC.